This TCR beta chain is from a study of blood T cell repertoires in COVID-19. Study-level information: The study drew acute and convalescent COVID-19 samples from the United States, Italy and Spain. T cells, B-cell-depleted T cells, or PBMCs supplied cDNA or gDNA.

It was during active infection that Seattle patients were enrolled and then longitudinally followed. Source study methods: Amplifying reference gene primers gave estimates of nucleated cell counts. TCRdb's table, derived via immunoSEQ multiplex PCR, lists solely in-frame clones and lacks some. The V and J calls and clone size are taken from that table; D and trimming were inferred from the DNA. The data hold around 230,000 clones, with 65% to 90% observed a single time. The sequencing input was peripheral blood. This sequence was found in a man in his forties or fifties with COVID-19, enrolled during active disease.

DNA of the CDR3: TGTGCCACCAGCATAGAGACGGGACTTCGGAACACCATATATTTT. This gives the protein CATSIETGLRNTIYF. This sequence joins TRBV15 and TRBJ1-3; possible D gene TRBD1, 5 bases. This CDR3 comprises 15 residues. CDR1 is LNHNV, CDR2 YYDKDF, per germline (reference sequence). V lost 4 bases and J 7 bases, leaving 17 bases between the germline ends.